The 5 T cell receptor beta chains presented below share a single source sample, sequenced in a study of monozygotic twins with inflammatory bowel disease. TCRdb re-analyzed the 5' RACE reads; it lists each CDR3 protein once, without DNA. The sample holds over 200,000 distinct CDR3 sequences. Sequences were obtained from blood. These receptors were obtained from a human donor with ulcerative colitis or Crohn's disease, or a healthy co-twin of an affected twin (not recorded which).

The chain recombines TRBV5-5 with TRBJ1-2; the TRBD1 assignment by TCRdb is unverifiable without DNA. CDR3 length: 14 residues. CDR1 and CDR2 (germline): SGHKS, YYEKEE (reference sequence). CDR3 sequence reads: CASSRGTRVRGYTF.

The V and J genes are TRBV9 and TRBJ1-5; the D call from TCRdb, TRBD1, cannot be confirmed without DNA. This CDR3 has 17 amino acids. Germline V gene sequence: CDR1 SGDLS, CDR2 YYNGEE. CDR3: CASSVGPGTVSNQPQHF.

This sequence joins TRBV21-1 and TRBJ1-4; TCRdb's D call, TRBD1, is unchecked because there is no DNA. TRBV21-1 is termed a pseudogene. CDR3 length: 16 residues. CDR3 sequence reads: CAAFQGRRKRNEKLFF.

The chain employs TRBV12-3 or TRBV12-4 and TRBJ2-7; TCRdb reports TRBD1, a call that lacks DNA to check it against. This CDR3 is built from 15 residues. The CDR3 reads CASSFSQGYSYEQYF.

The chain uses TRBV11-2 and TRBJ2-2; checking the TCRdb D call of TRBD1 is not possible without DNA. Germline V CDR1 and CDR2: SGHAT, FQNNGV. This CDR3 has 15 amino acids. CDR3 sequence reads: CASGRDRGRTGELFF.